Listed below are T cell receptor beta chains from one sample, sequenced in a study of blood T cell repertoires in COVID-19. This table comes from immunoSEQ multiplex PCR, and its TCRdb copy is limited to in-frame clones, with some not included. The repertoire consists of about 180,000 clones, with 80% occurring once and the leading ten covering 14%. Sequencing was carried out using PBMCs or T cells enriched from blood (not recorded which). The receptor set was obtained from a man aged 55 to 70 who had been exposed to COVID-19. Each CDR3 is given with its conserved first and last residue. A D gene is named only where the DNA matches it firmly.

v_gene,d_gene,CDR3aa
TRBV10-2,-,CASRNPSERVDTQYF
TRBV30,TRBD2,CAWSLAGVDTGELFF
TRBV29-1,TRBD1,CSVPQGRVGYTF
TRBV18,-,CASSPWRLKANEKLFF
TRBV7-2,TRBD2,CASSLRKGTSWGTVAQYF
TRBV13,-,CASSPDRSLYEQYF
TRBV6-4,-,CASTGQLSTDTQYF
TRBV21-1,-,CASSKSQGANSGNTIYF
TRBV12-3/TRBV12-4,-,CASSLRVNTEAFF
TRBV7-3,-,CASSLGPGTSEQYF
TRBV19,TRBD2,CASSLAGGGAKNIQYF
TRBV5-4,TRBD1,CASSFGQAQNTQYF
TRBV9,TRBD2,CASSVSASGIGTYEQYF
TRBV2,-,CASVQGRGYNEQFF
TRBV3-1/TRBV3-2,TRBD1,CASSERRDRGSYEQYF
TRBV27,TRBD1,CATGTGHTDTQYF
TRBV5-4,TRBD1,CASSSTGGNTEAFF
TRBV5-1,TRBD1,CASSLFTRGLVYSPLHF
TRBV7-9,TRBD1,CASSSGQGFYEQYF
TRBV27,-,CASSSDVGGFSYNEQFF
TRBV6-5,TRBD1,CASSRDRVSQPQHF
TRBV7-9,-,CASSATRDGEKLFF
TRBV21-1,-,CASSKGLAGISYNEQFF
TRBV7-8,-,CASSPPNSRNTGELFF
TRBV7-2,TRBD1,CASSSARQGAQHF
TRBV10-3,-,CAISELGSTEAFF
TRBV5-1,-,CASGRQVGDEQYF
TRBV5-4,TRBD2,CASSSWTSGQETQYF
TRBV9,TRBD2,CASSVLAGGNDEQYF
TRBV3-1/TRBV3-2,TRBD2,CASSHTSGSSDEQYF
TRBV18,TRBD2,CASSPLAGIGETQYF
TRBV19,-,CASAKLNYYEQYF
TRBV3-1/TRBV3-2,-,CASSEAGRTGELFF
TRBV28,-,CASSSDWTGNNEQFF
TRBV6-6,-,CASRPGQYTGELFF
TRBV11-2,-,CASSLEGAGTDTQYF
TRBV12-3/TRBV12-4,TRBD2,CASSRGGGNEQFF
TRBV3-1/TRBV3-2,TRBD1,CASSQAWGQGNGIDEQYF
TRBV12-3/TRBV12-4,-,CASSLMGREQYF
TRBV19,-,CASSPVAGSNQPQHF
TRBV5-1,-,CASSSRTGTGELFF
TRBV11-2,TRBD2,CASSLASAGVTYNEQFF
TRBV6-6,-,CASSYSGLGQGNTIYF
TRBV18,TRBD1,CASSQGQARNEKLFF
TRBV7-2,-,CASSPSYSDAYEQYF
TRBV10-1,TRBD2,CASSDRLAGGPESPLEQYF
TRBV5-1,TRBD2,CASSPSGFVNNEQFF
TRBV6-5,TRBD1,CASRPGQFSGETQYF
TRBV2,TRBD1,CASSELRTGALGNQPQHF
TRBV9,-,CASSVGGRGANVLTF
TRBV6-5,-,CASRYDPRAPETQYF
TRBV25-1,TRBD1,CASSERPGTGLSGNTIYF
TRBV19,-,CASSRSGIDTQYF